The 21 T cell receptor beta chains below come from one sample, sequenced in a study of cytomegalovirus exposure and HLA in healthy donors (dated by TCRdb to 2015 to 2018). Library preparation used the immunoSEQ multiplex PCR assay. For the multiplex PCR, a mixture combining 60 forward primers for TCR Vbeta segments and 13 reverse primers for TCR Jbeta segments was used. TCRdb provides this immuneACCESS table in a form limited to in-frame rearrangements. Some clones are lacking; in checked studies, under half of them reflect an unresolved V gene, and why the rest are absent is not known. This sample has 150,000 to 200,000 clones in its table, and 81% of those were observed once. The top ten hold roughly 4.4% of the sample. The sequenced sample consisted of PBMCs. These receptors came from a woman younger than 35 in good health and CMV-seropositive.

The chain is built from TRBV11-3 and TRBJ2-7; D is possibly TRBD2 (6 bases). Trimming removed 0 bases from V and 11 bases from J, with 11 bases in between. Germline CDR1 reads SGHNT; CDR2 reads YENEEA. The CDR3 has 12 residues. This CDR3 is CASSLEGGPEYF. Written as DNA, the CDR3 is TGTGCCAGCAGCTTAGAGGGGGGACCGGAGTACTTC.

J is TRBJ2-5 and V is TRBV19, with D possibly TRBD2 on 6 matching bases. V lost 1 base to trimming and J lost 7 bases, with 13 bases between them. Germline V gives CDR1 LNHDA, CDR2 SQIVND (reference sequence). CDR3 size: 14 residues. In DNA form, the CDR3 reads TGTGCCAGTAGTATAGGGAGGGCCCAGGGGACCCAGTACTTC. Its translation: CASSIGRAQGTQYF.

On this clone: Different DNA sequences within this sample yield the same CDR3. The chain recombines TRBV7-9 with TRBJ2-7; a weak D match, TRBD1 (6 bases). V was pared by 5 bases and J by 4 bases, with 9 bases between. The germline V gene has CDR1 SEHNR and CDR2 FQNEAQ (reference sequence). The length of the CDR3 is 12 residues. The CDR3 nucleotides are TGTGCCAGCAGCCCCACAGGGTACGAGCAGTACTTC. This sequence encodes CASSPTGYEQYF.

The chain couples TRBV6-1 to TRBJ2-7; D may be TRBD2 (6 bases). The CDR3 is 17 residues long. V lost 0 bases and J lost 2, with 17 bases in between. The germline V gene has CDR1 MNHNS and CDR2 SASEGT. CDR3 sequence (DNA): TGTGCCAGCAGTGAAGCGCTTAGGGCTAGCGCCGCCTACGAGCAGTACTTC. This gives the protein CASSEALRASAAYEQYF.

This chain connects TRBV11-2 to TRBJ2-1, with D tentatively TRBD2 (7 bases). Germline CDR1 and CDR2: SGHAT and FQNNGV. The CDR3 is 16 amino acids. V dropped 5 bases and J dropped 5 bases, with 19 bases sitting between them. CDR3 loop: CASSLLGGGTDNEQFF. The DNA of the CDR3 is TGTGCCAGCAGCCTTCTTGGGGGGGGCACCGACAATGAGCAGTTCTTC.

The rearrangement links TRBV7-6 to TRBJ2-1, with D maybe TRBD1 (6 bases). Trimming took 2 bases from V and 0 from J, leaving 14 bases between them. Germline-derived CDR1 and CDR2 are SGHVS and FNYEAQ. The CDR3 sequence is 17 residues long. The CDR3 spells CASSLLGQLSSYNEQFF. In DNA form, the CDR3 reads TGTGCCAGCAGCTTACTTGGACAGTTAAGCTCCTACAATGAGCAGTTCTTC.

The rearrangement joins TRBV6-5 to TRBJ1-5; possibly TRBD1 for D (5 bases). Germline CDR1 reads MNHEY; CDR2 reads SVGAGI. The CDR3 loop spans 14 amino acids. The ends were cut back, 6 bases at V and 3 bases at J, with 12 bases in the middle. The CDR3 nucleotides read TGTGCCAGCAGGATGGGGGGGATCAATCAGCCCCAGCATTTT. This sequence encodes CASRMGGINQPQHF.

On this clone: A read error may produce the germline difference seen at one junction end. V gene TRBV7-7 combines with J gene TRBJ2-3; no reliable D call. Germline V gives CDR1 SSHAT, CDR2 FNYEAQ (reference sequence). The CDR3 covers 13 residues. The CDR3: CASSPLLTDTQYF. In DNA form, the CDR3 reads TGTGCTAGCAGCCCCTTACTTACAGATACGCAGTATTTT.

The chain has TRBV30 and TRBJ1-1; D is perhaps TRBD1 (5 bases). The CDR3 is 12 amino acids. Trimming cost V 7 bases and J 2 bases, with 11 bases left between them. The germline CDR1 and CDR2 sequences are GTSNPN and SVGIG (reference sequence). The CDR3 DNA reads TGTGCCTTTACAGACAGTAACACTGAAGCTTTCTTT. It codes for CAFTDSNTEAFF.

This clone was counted a few times. The chain combines TRBV21-1 with TRBJ1-6; the D call of TRBD1 is as the table states it, not checked on the DNA. TRBV21-1 is a known pseudogene. CDR3 length: 15 amino acids. Written as DNA, the CDR3 is TGTGCCAGCAGCAAGAGGGGGTATTATAATTCACCCCTCCACTTT. Its protein is CASSKRGYYNSPLHF.

The V gene is TRBV11-3, the J gene TRBJ2-7; the D gene is possibly TRBD1 (5 bases). Per the germline V gene, CDR1 is SGHNT and CDR2 is YENEEA. V lost 0 bases and J lost 8, with 11 bases in between. The CDR3 contains 13 residues. The CDR3 reads CASSLDGADQQYF. DNA of the CDR3: TGTGCCAGCAGCTTAGATGGGGCGGACCAGCAGTACTTC.

This clone came up once. The genes are TRBV7-3 and TRBJ2-3, with TRBD2 matching 8 bases. CDR3 size: 15 residues. Germline V gene lookup returns CDR1 SGHTA and CDR2 FQGTGA. V lost 5 bases and J lost 6; bases outside the gene matches: 10. This CDR3 is CASSPMGSGVDTQYF. For the CDR3, the DNA is TGTGCCAGCAGCCCCATGGGTAGCGGGGTCGATACGCAGTATTTT.

This clone was detected only once. This chain connects TRBV28 to TRBJ1-1, with 11 bases fitting TRBD1. The CDR3 totals 14 residues. CDR1 and CDR2 from the germline V gene are MDHEN and SYDVKM. Trimming took 6 bases from V and 5 from J; bases not matched to a gene: 5. DNA for the CDR3: TGTGCCAGCAGACCTGGGACAGGGGGGACTGAAGCTTTCTTT. Translation: CASRPGTGGTEAFF.

The V call is TRBV5-1, the J call TRBJ1-4; TRBD1 matches 10 bases. Germline CDR1 is SGHRS and CDR2 is YFSETQ. The V segment lost 5 bases and the J segment 3 bases; nucleotides outside the gene matches: 10. The CDR3 has 17 amino acids. In DNA, the CDR3 is TGCGCCAGCAGAGACCGGGACAGGGGCTCGGCTAATGAAAAACTGTTTTTT. It yields the protein CASRDRDRGSANEKLFF.

The rearrangement joins TRBV4-3 to TRBJ1-2; perhaps TRBD1 as D (6 bases). The CDR3 covers 15 residues. Trimming left V 1 base short and J 4 bases short, with 13 bases between. Germline V lookup: CDR1 LGHNA, CDR2 YSLEER. CDR3: CASSQAPGVGYGYTF. DNA of the CDR3: TGCGCCAGCAGCCAAGCGCCAGGGGTAGGCTATGGCTACACCTTC.

The chain is built from TRBV7-9 and TRBJ1-1, with D tentatively TRBD1 (5 bases). V lost 1 base and J 8 bases, leaving 14 bases between the germline ends. CDR3 length: 14 amino acids. Germline values: CDR1 SEHNR, CDR2 FQNEAQ (reference sequence). The CDR3 nucleotides read TGTGCCAGCAGCTTAGGGGTGGGGCCTCGCGAAGCTTTCTTT. This encodes CASSLGVGPREAFF.

This clone was detected only once. The chain combines TRBV5-5 with TRBJ2-5; D gene ambiguous. Per germline, CDR1 SGHKS and CDR2 YYEKEE (reference sequence). The CDR3 totals 14 residues. V dropped 4 bases and J dropped 5 bases, with 15 bases sitting between them. CDR3 in DNA: TGTGCCAGCAGCCCTCCGACCGACTTCGAGACCCAGTACTTC. This codes for CASSPPTDFETQYF.

This clone was found once. The V gene is TRBV5-1, the J gene TRBJ1-1, with 7 bases aligning to TRBD1. Losses at the gene ends were 0 bases for V and 5 bases for J; bases not matched to a gene: 7. Germline values: CDR1 SGHRS, CDR2 YFSETQ. The CDR3 contains 15 residues. CDR3 DNA: TGCGCCAGCAGCTTGGCTCAGGGGGTGAGGACTGAAGCTTTCTTT. It encodes CASSLAQGVRTEAFF.

The genes are TRBV6-6 and TRBJ1-1; D may be TRBD1 (5 bases). CDR1 and CDR2 from the germline V gene are MNHNY and SVGAGI (reference sequence). The CDR3 covers 15 residues. Trimming took 6 bases from V and 4 from J, leaving 18 bases between them. The CDR3 reads CASRASGGMGTEAFF. The CDR3 DNA reads TGTGCCAGCAGGGCGTCTGGGGGGATGGGCACTGAAGCTTTCTTT.

The chain recombines TRBV19 with TRBJ1-1, with a tentative D call TRBD1 (5 bases). Germline loops: CDR1 LNHDA, CDR2 SQIVND (reference sequence). V was clipped by 5 bases and J by 2 bases, with 9 bases between them. The CDR3 length is 13 residues. CDR3 sequence reads: CASSPRGNTEAFF. The CDR3 DNA is TGTGCCAGTAGTCCTAGGGGTAACACTGAAGCTTTCTTT.

The rearrangement links TRBV2 to TRBJ2-6; D might be TRBD1 (6 bases). Trimming removed 6 bases at V and 0 bases at J, with 12 bases between. CDR1 is SNHLY, CDR2 FYNNEI, per germline. The CDR3 is 16 residues long. CDR3 protein: CASSTQGGSGANVLTF. The CDR3 region has the DNA TGTGCCAGCAGCACACAAGGGGGCTCTGGGGCCAACGTCCTGACTTTC.